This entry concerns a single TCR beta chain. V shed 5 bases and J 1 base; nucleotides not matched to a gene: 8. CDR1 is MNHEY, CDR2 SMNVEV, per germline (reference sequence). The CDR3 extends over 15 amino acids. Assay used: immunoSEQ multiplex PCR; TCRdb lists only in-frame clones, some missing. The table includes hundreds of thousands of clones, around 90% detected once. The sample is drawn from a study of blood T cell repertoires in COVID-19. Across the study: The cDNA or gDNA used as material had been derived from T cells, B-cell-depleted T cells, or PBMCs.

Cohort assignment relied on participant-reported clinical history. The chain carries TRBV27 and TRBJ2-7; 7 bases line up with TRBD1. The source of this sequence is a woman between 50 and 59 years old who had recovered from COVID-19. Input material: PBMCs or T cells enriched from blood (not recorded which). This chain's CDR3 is CASSHRDRGSYEQYF. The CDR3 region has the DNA TGTGCCAGCAGTCACCGGGACAGAGGTTCCTACGAGCAGTACTTC.